This T cell receptor (beta chain) came from a study of T cells in localized non-small cell lung cancer. Study findings and constraints: In uninvolved adjacent lung, T cell clonality reached its highest value, exceeding tumor.

The V gene's germline CDR1 is SGHAT and CDR2 FQDESV (reference sequence). V shed 5 bases, J shed 0 bases, and the junction held 6 bases outside the gene matches. The CDR3 spans 15 residues. Sequenced by immunoSEQ multiplex PCR; TCRdb stores in-frame clones only, minus some. The sample includes approximately 30,000 clones, more than 70% of them seen just once. About this clone: Its antigen is not known.

The sequence came from a woman aged 35 to 75 with stage I lung adenocarcinoma. Source: peripheral blood, taken before any cancer treatment. The rearrangement links TRBV11-1 to TRBJ1-2, with TRBD1 matching 7 bases. The CDR3 here is CASSTTGDPNYGYTF. The DNA of the CDR3 is TGTGCCAGCAGCACTACAGGGGATCCTAACTATGGCTACACCTTC.